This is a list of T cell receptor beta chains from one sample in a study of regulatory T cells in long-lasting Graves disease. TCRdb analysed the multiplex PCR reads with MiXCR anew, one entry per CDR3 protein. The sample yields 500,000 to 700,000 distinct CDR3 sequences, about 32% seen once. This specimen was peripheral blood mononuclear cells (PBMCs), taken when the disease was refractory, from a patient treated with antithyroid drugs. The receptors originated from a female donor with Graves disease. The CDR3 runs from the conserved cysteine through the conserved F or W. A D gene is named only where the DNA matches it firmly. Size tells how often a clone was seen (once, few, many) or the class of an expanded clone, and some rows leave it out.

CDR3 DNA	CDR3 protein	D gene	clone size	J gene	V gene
TGCGCCAGCAGCCGGCCTCCGGGACAGGGGTCCACCGGGGAGCTGTTTTTT	CASSRPPGQGSTGELFF	TRBD1	once	TRBJ2-2	TRBV5-1
TGTGCCAGCCCTAGGGGGCACAGGGTAATCGTTAAAGGAAACACCATATATTTT	CASPRGHRVIVKGNTIYF	TRBD1	few	TRBJ1-3	TRBV27
TGCAGTGCCTTCAGCCGGTACGAGCAGTACTTC	CSAFSRYEQYF	.	many	TRBJ2-7	TRBV20-1
TGTGCCAGCAGCTACCGTAGCGGGACTCCCTACGAGCAGTACTTC	CASSYRSGTPYEQYF	TRBD2	few	TRBJ2-7	TRBV7-9
TGTGCCAGCAGCAAAACTGGGGGACTCCAAGAGACCCAGTACTTC	CASSKTGGLQETQYF	.	.	TRBJ2-5	TRBV11-2
TGTGCCAGCAGCTTGGCTGGGACTAGCGGCCTCTACGAGCAGTACTTC	CASSLAGTSGLYEQYF	TRBD2	.	TRBJ2-7	TRBV5-4
TGCAGTGCTAGAGATGGGCGAAGCACAGATACGCAGTATTTT	CSARDGRSTDTQYF	.	few	TRBJ2-3	TRBV20-1
TGTGCCAGCAGTGCTTCATGGAGCTCCTACGAGCAGTACTTC	CASSASWSSYEQYF	.	few	TRBJ2-7	TRBV6-1
TGTGCCAGCAGCCAGACAGGACAGTTGAATTATGGCTACACCTTC	CASSQTGQLNYGYTF	.	few	TRBJ1-2	TRBV5-5
TGCGCCAGCAGCCCCCAGGGGGTTGGGAACACTGAAGCTTTCTTT	CASSPQGVGNTEAFF	TRBD1	.	TRBJ1-1	TRBV5-1
TGTGCCAGCAGCGTACAGGGGGCTGGCTATGGCTACACCTTC	CASSVQGAGYGYTF	TRBD1	.	TRBJ1-2	TRBV9
TGTGCCATCAGTGATGGGCAGAACTATGGCTACACCTTC	CAISDGQNYGYTF	.	few	TRBJ1-2	TRBV10-3
TGTGCCAGCAGTTCTACACCGGGGTTTAGAGGAGCTTTCTTT	CASSSTPGFRGAFF	.	.	TRBJ1-1	TRBV6-5
TGTGCCAGCTCCCTGGATCTACTCCCTGACGAGCAGTACTTC	CASSLDLLPDEQYF	.	few	TRBJ2-7	TRBV18
TGCAGTGCTAGAGCAAACAGGGCTGGTGACTATGGCTACACCTTC	CSARANRAGDYGYTF	.	.	TRBJ1-2	TRBV20-1
TGTGCCAGCAGCCAAGTTAAACCCTCGGGGACGACCCAGTACTTC	CASSQVKPSGTTQYF	.	.	TRBJ2-5	TRBV3-1
TGCAGTGCTAGAGATGAGCCGGGGTACAAAAACATTCAGTACTTC	CSARDEPGYKNIQYF	.	few	TRBJ2-4	TRBV20-1
TGTGCCAGCAGTTTGACCGGGACAGGGGCCTACGAGCAGTACTTC	CASSLTGTGAYEQYF	TRBD1	many	TRBJ2-7	TRBV28
TGCGCCAGCACCTCGGAGGCTAGCGGGAGTTACGAGCAGTACTTC	CASTSEASGSYEQYF	TRBD2	.	TRBJ2-7	TRBV4-1
TGTGCCAGCGGGACAGGGCGGGACAATCAGCCCCAGCATTTT	CASGTGRDNQPQHF	TRBD1	once	TRBJ1-5	TRBV19
TGTGCCAGCAGCCCATCCGACAGGGATCCCCACGAGCAGTACTTC	CASSPSDRDPHEQYF	TRBD1	many	TRBJ2-7	TRBV7-9
TGTGCCAGCAGTGAAAATGTCAGTAATCAGCCCCAGCATTTT	CASSENVSNQPQHF	.	few	TRBJ1-5	TRBV6-1
TGTGCCAGAACAGGGGGCGCGGGCACTGAAGCTTTCTTT	CARTGGAGTEAFF	TRBD1	few	TRBJ1-1	TRBV6-1
TGCAGTGCTAGAGCCCTGGCAGGGGGCAATCAGCCCCAGCATTTT	CSARALAGGNQPQHF	.	few	TRBJ1-5	TRBV20-1
TGTGCCAGCAGCCAAGGGGGACAGTTTGGCTCACCCCTCCACTTT	CASSQGGQFGSPLHF	TRBD1	.	TRBJ1-6	TRBV3-1
TGTGCCAGCACAAATGGACGGTGGTCTGGCTATAATTCACCCCTCCACTTT	CASTNGRWSGYNSPLHF	.	many	TRBJ1-6	TRBV28
TGTGCCAGCAGCCAAGGAGGGGGGCGGAACACCGGGGAGCTGTTTTTT	CASSQGGGRNTGELFF	.	.	TRBJ2-2	TRBV3-1
TGTGCCAGCACCCGCAGTCTTAACTATGGCTACACCTTC	CASTRSLNYGYTF	.	few	TRBJ1-2	TRBV6-1
TGTGCCAGCAGCTTAGGCAGGGGGATTAATCAGCCCCAGCATTTT	CASSLGRGINQPQHF	TRBD1	.	TRBJ1-5	TRBV7-9
TGTGCCAGCAGCCAAGATCGACTAGTAGCCTACGAGCAGTACTTC	CASSQDRLVAYEQYF	.	once	TRBJ2-7	TRBV14
TGTGCCAGCAGTGAATCGGGCAGGGAATATGCTTTCTTT	CASSESGREYAFF	.	.	TRBJ1-1	TRBV6-1
TGTGCCAGCAGCTCAGGGTACGGTACCTACGAGCAGTACTTC	CASSSGYGTYEQYF	.	few	TRBJ2-7	TRBV5-6
TGTGCCAGCAGCCACCGTTCCGGACCGCAAGAGACCCAGTACTTC	CASSHRSGPQETQYF	.	.	TRBJ2-5	TRBV12-3/TRBV12-4
TGTGCCAGCAGTCGTGGACAGTCTCCCTCTGGAAACACCATATATTTT	CASSRGQSPSGNTIYF	.	.	TRBJ1-3	TRBV6-1
TGCGCCAGCAGCCCCGGGGACAGGTGGAATCAGCCCCAGCATTTT	CASSPGDRWNQPQHF	TRBD1	few	TRBJ1-5	TRBV5-1
TGTGCCTGCAGCACGGAGGGGTACCAGCCCCAGCATTTT	CACSTEGYQPQHF	.	once	TRBJ1-5	TRBV3-1
TGTGCCAGCAGTTTAATTTCGGGACAGGGGAGTGGGAGCGCTGAAGCTTTCTTT	CASSLISGQGSGSAEAFF	TRBD1	.	TRBJ1-1	TRBV28
TGTGCCAGCAGCTTATATCCCATGGACGGCACTGAAGCTTTCTTT	CASSLYPMDGTEAFF	.	.	TRBJ1-1	TRBV7-3
TGTGCCAGCAGCCAAGAACGACAGGGGGCCAACCGCTACGAGCAGTACTTC	CASSQERQGANRYEQYF	TRBD1	.	TRBJ2-7	TRBV14
TGTGCCAGCAGCTTAGATCCCTCCTCCTACAATGAGCAGTTCTTC	CASSLDPSSYNEQFF	.	.	TRBJ2-1	TRBV11-2
TGTGCCAGCAGCCCCCGGGACAGGGGTCACACCTTC	CASSPRDRGHTF	TRBD1	few	TRBJ1-2	TRBV7-9
TGCAGCGGCAGGTATGAGGCTGAAGCTTTCTTT	CSGRYEAEAFF	.	.	TRBJ1-1	TRBV29-1
TGTGCCAGCAGTTACTCGAGGGGGCGGGGATATAATTCACCCCTCCACTTT	CASSYSRGRGYNSPLHF	TRBD1	.	TRBJ1-6	TRBV6-5
TGTGCCAGCATGCTTCCCACCCGGGACGGATACTACGAGCAGTACTTC	CASMLPTRDGYYEQYF	.	few	TRBJ2-7	TRBV7-3
TGCGCCAGCAGCTTGTGGGCGACAGGCGATAACACTGAAGCTTTCTTT	CASSLWATGDNTEAFF	.	few	TRBJ1-1	TRBV5-1
TGCAGCGTTGAAGGTGGGACAGGGAACTATGGCTACACCTTC	CSVEGGTGNYGYTF	TRBD1	.	TRBJ1-2	TRBV29-1